This T cell receptor beta chain was recovered during a study of T cell repertoires in breast cancer. The overall study: ER+/PR+ status applied to most of the roughly 20 tumors. Controls were nine healthy donors.

The expanded emulsion RT-PCR method captured paired alpha and beta chains from CD8+ T cells. Blocking oligonucleotides added to a second nested PCR suppressed unpaired genes. TCRdb re-called the emulsion pairing reads with MiXCR, one entry per CDR3 protein. This sample carries nearly 40,000 distinct CDR3 sequences, about 41% of them seen once, and the ten largest clones take roughly 60%. General observations from the study: Seven or more patient tumors shared over 15 TCR pairs rarely seen in control blood.

In regard to this clonotype: Its specificity is not known.

Sample: CD8+ T cells. The TCR originated in a pool of human donors with breast cancer or a healthy control (not recorded which).

The DNA for the CDR3 is TGTGCCACCAGCAGGTTTTCCGGGCCTCCTAGGAATGAGCAGTTCTTC. Its translation is CATSRFSGPPRNEQFF. This chain joins TRBV15 and TRBJ2-1; D gene ambiguous. CDR3 size: 16 residues. The V end was cut by 3 bases, the J end by 7 bases, with 19 bases between. From germline, CDR1 is LNHNV and CDR2 YYDKDF (reference sequence).